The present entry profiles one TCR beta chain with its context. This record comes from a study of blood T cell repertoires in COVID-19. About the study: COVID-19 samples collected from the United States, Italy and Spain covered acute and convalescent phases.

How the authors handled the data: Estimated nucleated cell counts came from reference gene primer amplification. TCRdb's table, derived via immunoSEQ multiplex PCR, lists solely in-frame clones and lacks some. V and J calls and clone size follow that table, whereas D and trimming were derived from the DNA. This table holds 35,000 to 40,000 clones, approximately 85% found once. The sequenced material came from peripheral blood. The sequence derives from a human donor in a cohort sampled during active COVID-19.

CDR3 region: CASSSTVGAPEAFF. CDR3 nucleotides: TGTGCCAGCAGCTCGACAGTAGGGGCCCCTGAAGCTTTCTTT. V and J are TRBV7-9 and TRBJ1-1, with D possibly being TRBD1 (5 bases). The CDR3 is 14 amino acids. Germline V lookup: CDR1 SEHNR, CDR2 FQNEAQ (reference sequence). Trimming left V 4 bases short and J 6 bases short, with 15 bases between. The full variable domain, completed using reference TRBV7-9 and TRBJ1-1, is DTGVSQNPRHKITKRGQNVTFRCDPISEHNRLYWYRQTLGQGPEFLTYFQNEAQLEKSRLLSDRFSAERPKGSFSTLEIQRTEQGDSAMYLCASSSTVGAPEAFFGQGTRLTVV.